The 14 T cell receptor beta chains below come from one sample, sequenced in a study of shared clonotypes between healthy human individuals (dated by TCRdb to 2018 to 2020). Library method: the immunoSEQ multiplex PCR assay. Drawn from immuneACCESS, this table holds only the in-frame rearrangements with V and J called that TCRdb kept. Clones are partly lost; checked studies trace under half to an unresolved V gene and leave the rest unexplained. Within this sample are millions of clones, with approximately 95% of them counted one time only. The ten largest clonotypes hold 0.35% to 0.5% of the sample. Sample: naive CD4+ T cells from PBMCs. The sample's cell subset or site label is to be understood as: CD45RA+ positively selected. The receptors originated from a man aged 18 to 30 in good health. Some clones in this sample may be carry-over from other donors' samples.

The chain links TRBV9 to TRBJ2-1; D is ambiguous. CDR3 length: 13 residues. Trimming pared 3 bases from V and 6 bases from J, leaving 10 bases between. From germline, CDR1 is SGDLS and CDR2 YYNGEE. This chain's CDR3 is CASSASPFNEQFF. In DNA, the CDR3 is TGTGCCAGCAGCGCTTCCCCCTTCAATGAGCAGTTCTTC.

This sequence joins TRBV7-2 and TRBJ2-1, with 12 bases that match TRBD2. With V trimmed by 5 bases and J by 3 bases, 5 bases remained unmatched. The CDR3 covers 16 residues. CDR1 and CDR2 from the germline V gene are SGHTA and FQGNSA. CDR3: CASSPGTSGFYNEQFF. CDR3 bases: TGTGCCAGCAGCCCCGGGACTAGCGGGTTCTACAATGAGCAGTTCTTC.

The CDR3 protein is CASSLMVGQGQPQHF. The CDR3 bases are TGTGCCAGCAGCTTAATGGTTGGGCAGGGACAGCCCCAGCATTTT. V gene TRBV7-2 combines with J gene TRBJ1-5, with D possibly matching TRBD1 (5 bases). V lost 2 bases and J 7 bases, leaving 15 bases between the germline ends. CDR1 is SGHTA and CDR2 is FQGNSA in the germline V gene. This CDR3 region has 15 residues. The complete variable domain, with remaining parts taken from reference TRBV7-2 and TRBJ1-5, reads GAGVSQSPSNKVTEKGKDVELRCDPISGHTALYWYRQSLGQGLEFLIYFQGNSAPDKSGLPSDRFSAERTGGSVSTLTIQRTQQEDSAVYLCASSLMVGQGQPQHFGDGTRLSIL.

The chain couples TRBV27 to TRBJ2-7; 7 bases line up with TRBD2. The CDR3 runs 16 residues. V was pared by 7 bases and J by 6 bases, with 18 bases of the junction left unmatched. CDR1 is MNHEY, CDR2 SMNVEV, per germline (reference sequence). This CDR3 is CASTQLGRTGGSEQYF. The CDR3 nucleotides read TGTGCCAGCACTCAACTAGGACGGACGGGGGGAAGCGAGCAGTACTTC.

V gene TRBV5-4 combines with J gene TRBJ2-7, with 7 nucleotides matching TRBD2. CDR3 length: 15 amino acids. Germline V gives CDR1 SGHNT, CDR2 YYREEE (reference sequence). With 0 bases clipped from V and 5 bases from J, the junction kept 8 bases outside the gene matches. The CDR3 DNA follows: TGTGCCAGCAGCTTGGGGCTGGGGGGGTTCCACGAGCAGTACTTC. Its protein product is CASSLGLGGFHEQYF. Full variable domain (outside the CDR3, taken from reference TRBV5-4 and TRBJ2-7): ETGVTQSPTHLIKTRGQQVTLRCSSQSGHNTVSWYQQALGQGPQFIFQYYREEENGRGNFPPRFSGLQFPNYSSELNVNALELDDSALYLCASSLGLGGFHEQYFGPGTRLTVT.

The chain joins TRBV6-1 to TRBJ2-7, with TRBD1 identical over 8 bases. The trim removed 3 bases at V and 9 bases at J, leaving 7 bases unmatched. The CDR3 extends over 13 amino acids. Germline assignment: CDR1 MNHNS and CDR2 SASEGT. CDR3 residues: CASSDRGRGVQYF. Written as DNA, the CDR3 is TGTGCCAGCAGTGACAGGGGGCGAGGGGTGCAGTACTTC.

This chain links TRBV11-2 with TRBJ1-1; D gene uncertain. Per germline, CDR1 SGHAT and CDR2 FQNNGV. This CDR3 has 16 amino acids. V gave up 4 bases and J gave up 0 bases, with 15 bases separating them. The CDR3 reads CASSSFVTRLNTEAFF. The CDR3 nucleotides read TGTGCCAGCAGCTCCTTCGTCACAAGATTGAACACTGAAGCTTTCTTT.

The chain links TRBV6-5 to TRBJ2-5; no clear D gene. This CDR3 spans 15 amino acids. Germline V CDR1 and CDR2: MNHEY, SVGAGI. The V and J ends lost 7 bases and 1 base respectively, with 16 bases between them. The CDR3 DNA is TGTGCCAGCAAAACCCTACCATCACCCCAAGAGACCCAGTACTTC. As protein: CASKTLPSPQETQYF.

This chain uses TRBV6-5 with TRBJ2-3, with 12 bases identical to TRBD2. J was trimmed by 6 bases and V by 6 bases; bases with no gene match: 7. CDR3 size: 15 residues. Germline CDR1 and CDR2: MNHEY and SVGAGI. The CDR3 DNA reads TGTGCCAGCAGAAGACTAGCGGGAGAGAAGGATACGCAGTATTTT. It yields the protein CASRRLAGEKDTQYF.

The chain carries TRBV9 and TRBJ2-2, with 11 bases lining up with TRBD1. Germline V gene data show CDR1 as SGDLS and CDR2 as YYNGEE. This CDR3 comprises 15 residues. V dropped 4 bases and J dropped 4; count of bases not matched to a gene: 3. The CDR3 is CASSLDRGRTGELFF. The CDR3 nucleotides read TGTGCCAGCAGCTTGGACAGGGGGCGCACCGGGGAGCTGTTTTTT.

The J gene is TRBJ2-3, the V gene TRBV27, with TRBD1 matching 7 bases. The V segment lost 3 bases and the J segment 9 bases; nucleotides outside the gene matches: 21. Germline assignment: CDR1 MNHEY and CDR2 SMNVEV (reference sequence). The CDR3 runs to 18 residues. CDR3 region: CASSLRGPPGQIVRTQYF. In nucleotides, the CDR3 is TGTGCCAGCAGTTTGAGGGGGCCCCCGGGACAGATAGTGAGGACGCAGTATTTT.

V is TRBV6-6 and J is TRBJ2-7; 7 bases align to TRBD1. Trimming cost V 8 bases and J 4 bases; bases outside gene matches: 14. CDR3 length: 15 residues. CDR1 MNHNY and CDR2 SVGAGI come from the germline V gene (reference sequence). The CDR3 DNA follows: TGTGCCAGCGAGCCCGTTGACGGGACAGCATACGAGCAGTACTTC. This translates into CASEPVDGTAYEQYF.

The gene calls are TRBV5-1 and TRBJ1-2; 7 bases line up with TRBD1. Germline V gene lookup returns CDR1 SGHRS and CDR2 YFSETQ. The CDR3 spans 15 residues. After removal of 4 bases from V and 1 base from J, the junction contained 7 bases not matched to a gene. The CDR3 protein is CASSEGTVRNYGYTF. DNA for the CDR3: TGCGCCAGCAGCGAGGGGACAGTACGTAACTATGGCTACACCTTC.

Here the CDR3 reads CASSYPKPAQYF. For the CDR3, the DNA is TGTGCCAGCAGTTACCCCAAGCCGGCGCAGTACTTC. This chain links TRBV6-5 with TRBJ2-7; no reliable D call. From germline, CDR1 is MNHEY and CDR2 SVGAGI. The CDR3 runs 12 residues. V lost 2 bases to trimming and J lost 9 bases, with 11 bases between them.